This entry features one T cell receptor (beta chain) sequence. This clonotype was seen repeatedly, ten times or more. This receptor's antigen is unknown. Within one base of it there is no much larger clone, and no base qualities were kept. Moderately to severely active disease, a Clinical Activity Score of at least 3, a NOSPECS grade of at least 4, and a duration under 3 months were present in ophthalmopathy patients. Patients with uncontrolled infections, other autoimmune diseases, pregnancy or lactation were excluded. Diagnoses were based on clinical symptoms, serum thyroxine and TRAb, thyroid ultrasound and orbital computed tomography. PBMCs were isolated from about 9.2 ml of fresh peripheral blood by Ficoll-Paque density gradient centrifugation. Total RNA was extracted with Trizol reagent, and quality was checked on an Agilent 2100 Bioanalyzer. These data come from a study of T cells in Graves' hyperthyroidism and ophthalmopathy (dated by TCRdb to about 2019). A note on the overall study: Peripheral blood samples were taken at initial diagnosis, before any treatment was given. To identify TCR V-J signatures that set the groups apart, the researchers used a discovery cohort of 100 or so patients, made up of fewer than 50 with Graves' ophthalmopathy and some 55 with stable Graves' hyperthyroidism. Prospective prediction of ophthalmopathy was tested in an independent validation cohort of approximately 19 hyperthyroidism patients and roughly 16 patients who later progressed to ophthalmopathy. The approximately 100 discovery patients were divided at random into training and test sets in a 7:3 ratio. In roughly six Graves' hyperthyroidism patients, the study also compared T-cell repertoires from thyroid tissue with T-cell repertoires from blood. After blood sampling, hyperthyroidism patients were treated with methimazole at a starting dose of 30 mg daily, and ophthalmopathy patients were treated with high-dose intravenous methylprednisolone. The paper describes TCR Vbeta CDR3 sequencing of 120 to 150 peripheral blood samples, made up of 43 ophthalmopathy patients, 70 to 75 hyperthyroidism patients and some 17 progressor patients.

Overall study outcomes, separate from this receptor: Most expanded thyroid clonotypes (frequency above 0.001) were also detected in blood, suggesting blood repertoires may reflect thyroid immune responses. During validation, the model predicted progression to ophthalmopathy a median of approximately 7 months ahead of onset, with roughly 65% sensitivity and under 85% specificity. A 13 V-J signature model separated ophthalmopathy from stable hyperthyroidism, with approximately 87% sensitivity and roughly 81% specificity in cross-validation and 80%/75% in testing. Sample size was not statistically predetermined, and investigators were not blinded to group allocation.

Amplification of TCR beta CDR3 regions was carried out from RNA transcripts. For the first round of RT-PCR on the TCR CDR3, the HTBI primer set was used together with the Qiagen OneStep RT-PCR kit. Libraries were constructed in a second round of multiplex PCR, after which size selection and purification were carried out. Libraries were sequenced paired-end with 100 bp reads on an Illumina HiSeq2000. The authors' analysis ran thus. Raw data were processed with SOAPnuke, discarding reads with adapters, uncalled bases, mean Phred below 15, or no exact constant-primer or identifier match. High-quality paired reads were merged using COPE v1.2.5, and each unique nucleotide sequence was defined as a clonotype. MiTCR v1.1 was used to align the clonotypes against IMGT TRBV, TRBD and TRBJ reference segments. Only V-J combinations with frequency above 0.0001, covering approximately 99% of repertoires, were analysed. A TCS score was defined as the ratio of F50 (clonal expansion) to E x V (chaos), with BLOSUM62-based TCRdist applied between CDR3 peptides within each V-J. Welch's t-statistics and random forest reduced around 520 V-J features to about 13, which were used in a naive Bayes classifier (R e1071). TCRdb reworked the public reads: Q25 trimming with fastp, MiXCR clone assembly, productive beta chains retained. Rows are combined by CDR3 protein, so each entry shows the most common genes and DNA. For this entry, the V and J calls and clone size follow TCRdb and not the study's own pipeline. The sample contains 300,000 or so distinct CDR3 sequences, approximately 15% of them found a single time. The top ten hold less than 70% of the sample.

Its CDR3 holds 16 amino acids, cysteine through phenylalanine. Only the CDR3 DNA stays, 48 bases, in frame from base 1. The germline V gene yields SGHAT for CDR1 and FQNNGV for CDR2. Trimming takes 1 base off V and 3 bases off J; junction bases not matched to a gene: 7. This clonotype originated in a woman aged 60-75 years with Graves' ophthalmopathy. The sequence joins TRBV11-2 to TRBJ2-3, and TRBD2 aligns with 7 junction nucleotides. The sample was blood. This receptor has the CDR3 CASSLVSGGRTDTQYF. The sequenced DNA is TGTGCCAGCAGCTTAGTTTCCGGGGGGAGGACAGATACGCAGTATTTT.